The sample holds a few counts of the clone carrying this TCR beta chain. The source of the sample is a study of blood T cell repertoires in COVID-19. Study details: Sites across the United States, Italy and Spain contributed samples from acute and convalescent COVID-19. Sources were T cells, B-cell-depleted T cells, or PBMCs; the material itself was cDNA or gDNA.

Germline V gives CDR1 SGHTA, CDR2 FQGNSA. The V gene end was trimmed by 1 base and the J gene end by 6 bases; junction bases not matched to a gene: 9. The CDR3 runs to 17 residues. Per the original methods: Estimation of nucleated cell counts was performed using reference gene primer amplification. Method: immunoSEQ multiplex PCR; TCRdb's copy keeps in-frame clones and lacks some. That table furnishes V, J and clone size, whereas the DNA furnished D and trimming. The sample carries roughly 68,000 clones, 65% to 90% recorded once. This receptor was obtained from a man aged 50 or older with acute or convalescent COVID-19. The sample consisted of peripheral blood. The chain employs TRBV7-2 and TRBJ2-2; 9 bases fit TRBD2. The chain's CDR3 is CASSLGGGGALPGELFF. CDR3 nucleotides: TGTGCCAGCAGCTTAGGAGGCGGGGGGGCTTTGCCCGGGGAGCTGTTTTTT.